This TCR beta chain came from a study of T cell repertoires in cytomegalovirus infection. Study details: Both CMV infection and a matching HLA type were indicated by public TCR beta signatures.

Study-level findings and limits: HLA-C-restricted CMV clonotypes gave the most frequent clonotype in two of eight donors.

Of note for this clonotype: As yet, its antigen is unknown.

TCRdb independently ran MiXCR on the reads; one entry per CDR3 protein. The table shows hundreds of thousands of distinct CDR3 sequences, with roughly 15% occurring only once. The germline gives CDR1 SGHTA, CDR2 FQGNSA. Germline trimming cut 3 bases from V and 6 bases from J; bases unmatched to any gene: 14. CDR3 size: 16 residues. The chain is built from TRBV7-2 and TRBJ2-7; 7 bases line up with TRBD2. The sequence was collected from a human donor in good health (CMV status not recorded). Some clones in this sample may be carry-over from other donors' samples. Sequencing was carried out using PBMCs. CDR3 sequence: CASSFALGGGGFEQYF. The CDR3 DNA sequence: TGTGCCAGCAGCTTCGCACTGGGTGGCGGGGGTTTCGAGCAGTACTTC. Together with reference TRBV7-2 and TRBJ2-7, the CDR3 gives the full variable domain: GAGVSQSPSNKVTEKGKDVELRCDPISGHTALYWYRQSLGQGLEFLIYFQGNSAPDKSGLPSDRFSAERTGGSVSTLTIQRTQQEDSAVYLCASSFALGGGGFEQYFGPGTRLTVT.